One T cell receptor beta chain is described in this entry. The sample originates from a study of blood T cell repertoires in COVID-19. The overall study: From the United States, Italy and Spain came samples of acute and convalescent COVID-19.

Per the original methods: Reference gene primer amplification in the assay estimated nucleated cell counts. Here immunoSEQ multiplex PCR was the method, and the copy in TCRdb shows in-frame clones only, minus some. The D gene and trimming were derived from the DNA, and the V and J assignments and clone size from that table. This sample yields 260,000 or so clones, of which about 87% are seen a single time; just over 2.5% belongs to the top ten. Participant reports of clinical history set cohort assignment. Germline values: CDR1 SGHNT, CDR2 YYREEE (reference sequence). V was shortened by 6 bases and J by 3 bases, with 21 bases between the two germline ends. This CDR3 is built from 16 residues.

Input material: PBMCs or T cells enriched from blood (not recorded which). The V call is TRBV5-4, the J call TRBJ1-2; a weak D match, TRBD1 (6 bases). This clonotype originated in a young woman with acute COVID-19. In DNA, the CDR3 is TGTGCCAGCACCCGCGGTGGGGGCGGTGGGGACTATGGCTACACCTTC. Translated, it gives CASTRGGGGGDYGYTF.